This is a list of T cell receptor beta chains from one sample in a study of T cell responses to AZD1222 COVID-19 vaccine. Here immunoSEQ multiplex PCR was the method, and the copy in TCRdb shows in-frame clones only, minus some. The sample includes tens of thousands of clones, under 95% of them seen just once. The sample here was peripheral blood, taken 28 days after the second AZD1222 dose. The receptors were sampled from an adult who received the AZD1222 COVID-19 vaccine. Each CDR3 is given with its conserved first and last residue. The order of the fields is V gene, clone size, D gene, J gene, CDR3 protein, CDR3 DNA. The D gene is left open where the match is weak. Clone size is given for some rows only: seen once, a few or many times, or a class if the clone is expanded.

>TRBV25-1|NA|TRBD1|TRBJ1-3
CASSEYRGAGNTIYF
TGTGCCAGCAGCGAATACAGGGGGGCTGGAAACACCATATATTTT
>TRBV30|NA|NA|TRBJ2-1
CAWSVRLGNEQFF
TGTGCCTGGAGTGTACGACTGGGGAATGAGCAGTTCTTC
>TRBV5-5|NA|TRBD2|TRBJ2-1
CASSLEVLAGYNEQFF
TGTGCCAGCAGCTTGGAGGTCCTAGCGGGATACAATGAGCAGTTCTTC
>TRBV28|NA|NA|TRBJ1-4
CASSPPSGRGQGEKLFF
TGTGCCAGCAGTCCCCCCTCGGGGCGGGGGCAGGGGGAAAAACTGTTTTTT
>TRBV3-1/TRBV3-2|NA|NA|TRBJ2-3
CASSQVPDSWGSDTQYF
TGTGCCAGCAGCCAAGTTCCCGACTCATGGGGATCAGATACGCAGTATTTT
>TRBV27|NA|NA|TRBJ2-6
CASSLSIGSSGANVLTF
TGTGCCAGCAGTTTATCGATCGGAAGCTCTGGGGCCAACGTCCTGACTTTC
>TRBV27|NA|NA|TRBJ2-7
CASSRKGVAADEQYF
TGTGCCAGCAGTCGCAAAGGGGTAGCTGCCGACGAGCAGTACTTC
>TRBV7-3|NA|NA|TRBJ1-1
CASSAHMNTEAFF
TGTGCCAGCAGCGCGCACATGAACACTGAAGCTTTCTTT
>TRBV4-2|NA|NA|TRBJ1-6
CASSQETAAKPLHF
TGTGCCAGCAGCCAAGAAACGGCAGCCAAACCCCTCCACTTT
>TRBV10-2|NA|TRBD2|TRBJ2-1
CASRVAGGDEQFF
TGCGCCAGCAGAGTAGCGGGAGGGGATGAGCAGTTCTTC
>TRBV6-4|NA|NA|TRBJ1-2
CASRPGTGYGYTF
TGTGCCAGCAGACCGGGGACCGGCTATGGCTACACCTTC
>TRBV5-4|NA|NA|TRBJ1-5
CASSLDPGDSNQPQHF
TGTGCCAGCAGCTTGGATCCAGGGGATAGCAATCAGCCCCAGCATTTT
>TRBV5-1|NA|NA|TRBJ1-1
CATSKEGAEAFF
TGCGCCACCTCTAAGGAGGGCGCTGAAGCTTTCTTT
>TRBV19|NA|TRBD1|TRBJ1-5
CATGDRAGQPQHF
TGTGCCACCGGGGACAGGGCAGGACAGCCCCAGCATTTT
>TRBV7-9|NA|TRBD1|TRBJ2-7
CASSTSGTGAAEQYF
TGTGCCAGCAGCACCTCCGGGACAGGGGCCGCCGAGCAGTACTTC
>TRBV3-1/TRBV3-2|NA|NA|TRBJ1-1
CASSQLVNTEAFF
TGTGCCAGCAGCCAATTGGTGAACACTGAAGCTTTCTTT
>TRBV9|NA|NA|TRBJ2-3
CASSVGSGSTDTQYF
TGTGCCAGCAGCGTAGGTTCGGGGAGCACAGATACGCAGTATTTT
>TRBV20-1|NA|NA|TRBJ2-3
CSASRGARTDTQYF
TGCAGTGCTAGTAGGGGGGCCCGCACAGATACGCAGTATTTT
>TRBV7-2|NA|NA|TRBJ1-2
CASNRGVGYGYTF
TGTGCCAGCAACCGGGGAGTGGGATACGGCTACACCTTC
>TRBV9|NA|TRBD1|TRBJ2-7
CASSGGTDPRGYEQYF
TGTGCCAGCAGCGGAGGGACAGACCCCCGGGGATACGAGCAGTACTTC
>TRBV27|once|TRBD2|TRBJ2-7
CASSPSRLAGGAYEQYF
TGTGCCAGCAGTCCCTCCCGACTAGCGGGAGGTGCCTACGAGCAGTACTTC
>TRBV5-1|NA|NA|TRBJ2-6
CASSGGPGANVLTF
TGCGCCAGCAGCGGGGGGCCAGGGGCCAACGTCCTGACTTTC
>TRBV5-5|NA|TRBD1|TRBJ1-5
CASSPGQGNSNQPQHF
TGTGCCAGCAGCCCGGGACAGGGTAACAGCAATCAGCCCCAGCATTTT
>TRBV19|NA|TRBD2|TRBJ2-3
CASSSGLAGGTDTQYF
TGTGCCAGTAGTTCAGGACTAGCGGGGGGCACAGATACGCAGTATTTT
>TRBV29-1|few|NA|TRBJ2-7
CSVDDSAYGQYF
TGCAGCGTTGATGACAGCGCCTACGGGCAGTACTTC
>TRBV7-9|NA|TRBD2|TRBJ2-7
CASSGEGLAGGGEQYF
TGTGCCAGCAGTGGCGAAGGGCTAGCGGGAGGTGGGGAGCAGTACTTC
>TRBV3-1/TRBV3-2|NA|TRBD2|TRBJ2-3
CASSQRTGGQYF
TGTGCCAGCAGCCAAAGGACGGGGGGGCAGTATTTT
>TRBV30|once|NA|TRBJ2-1
CAWSVRRDRDEQFF
TGTGCCTGGAGTGTACGGCGGGATCGGGATGAGCAGTTCTTC
>TRBV3-1/TRBV3-2|NA|NA|TRBJ1-2
CASSPVDPNYGYTF
TGTGCCAGCAGCCCCGTGGACCCGAACTATGGCTACACCTTC
>TRBV28|NA|NA|TRBJ2-3
CASTWDPEEDTQYF
TGTGCCAGCACGTGGGACCCCGAGGAAGATACGCAGTATTTT
>TRBV5-5|NA|NA|TRBJ1-2
CASSLVAGDGYTF
TGTGCCAGCAGCTTGGTGGCGGGAGATGGCTACACCTTC
>TRBV5-1|once|TRBD1|TRBJ1-3
CASSPGTGTGNTIYF
TGCGCCAGCAGCCCGGGGACAGGGACCGGAAACACCATATATTTT
>TRBV7-9|NA|TRBD1|TRBJ2-5
CASSKDRGLGETQYF
TGTGCCAGCAGCAAGGACAGGGGGCTAGGAGAGACCCAGTACTTC
>TRBV29-1|once|NA|TRBJ1-1
CSVEVFGGNTEAFF
TGCAGCGTTGAGGTTTTCGGCGGAAACACTGAAGCTTTCTTT
>TRBV9|once|NA|TRBJ2-2
CASSVGSQIGTGELFF
TGTGCCAGCAGCGTAGGGTCTCAGATCGGTACCGGGGAGCTGTTTTTT
>TRBV27|NA|NA|TRBJ1-5
CASSLGGSDQPQHF
TGTGCCAGCAGTTTAGGGGGTTCCGATCAGCCCCAGCATTTT
>TRBV7-9|NA|NA|TRBJ2-1
CASRSGGSYNEQFF
TGTGCCAGCAGAAGCGGAGGGTCCTACAATGAGCAGTTCTTC
>TRBV30|NA|NA|TRBJ1-5
CAWSMAGGSHQPQHF
TGTGCCTGGAGTATGGCGGGGGGTTCCCATCAGCCCCAGCATTTT
>TRBV7-3|NA|NA|TRBJ2-2
CASSLNQNTGELFF
TGTGCCAGCAGCTTAAATCAGAACACCGGGGAGCTGTTTTTT
>TRBV25-1|NA|NA|TRBJ1-5
CASSDTGDANQPQHF
TGTGCCAGCAGTGATACAGGAGATGCCAATCAGCCCCAGCATTTT
>TRBV5-4|NA|TRBD1|TRBJ2-5
CASSLRQGARETQYF
TGTGCCAGCAGCCTTCGGCAGGGGGCACGAGAGACCCAGTACTTC
>TRBV5-1|NA|NA|TRBJ2-3
CASSSENRAGADTQYF
TGCGCCAGCAGCTCTGAAAACAGGGCTGGTGCAGATACGCAGTATTTT
>TRBV5-1|NA|TRBD2|TRBJ2-1
CASQPRTSGRGRRGNEQFF
TGCGCCAGCCAACCTAGGACTAGCGGGAGAGGGCGTCGGGGCAATGAGCAGTTCTTC
>TRBV28|few|NA|TRBJ2-7
CASSFSQAPYEQYF
TGTGCCAGCAGTTTCTCACAGGCACCCTACGAGCAGTACTTC
>TRBV7-9|NA|NA|TRBJ1-1
CASSFRATEAFF
TGTGCCAGCAGCTTCCGGGCGACTGAAGCTTTCTTT
>TRBV10-2|NA|NA|TRBJ1-3
CASTSSSGNTIYF
TGCGCCAGCACTTCGTCCTCTGGAAACACCATATATTTT
>TRBV6-4|NA|NA|TRBJ1-1
CAGIRGTEAFF
TGTGCCGGAATCAGGGGAACTGAAGCTTTCTTT
>TRBV27|NA|NA|TRBJ2-7
CASSLYGQGLYEQYF
TGTGCCAGCAGTTTATACGGGCAGGGTCTTTACGAGCAGTACTTC
>TRBV29-1|NA|NA|TRBJ2-5
CSVDSRARQETQYF
TGCAGCGTTGACAGCCGAGCCCGTCAAGAGACCCAGTACTTC
>TRBV2|NA|TRBD2|TRBJ2-1
CASSEVDGPGLAGGNNEQFF
TGTGCCAGCAGTGAAGTGGACGGTCCAGGACTAGCGGGAGGGAATAATGAGCAGTTCTTC
>TRBV5-1|NA|NA|TRBJ2-1
CASSLVAGGYNEQFF
TGCGCCAGCAGCTTGGTTGCGGGCGGCTACAATGAGCAGTTCTTC
>TRBV5-1|NA|NA|TRBJ2-1
CASSLRGANNEQFF
TGCGCCAGCAGCTTGCGCGGGGCCAACAATGAGCAGTTCTTC
>TRBV28|NA|TRBD2|TRBJ2-1
CASGGGGSYEQFF
TGTGCCAGCGGCGGGGGGGGATCCTATGAGCAGTTCTTC
>TRBV18|NA|NA|TRBJ2-7
CASSPSEIYEQYF
TGTGCCAGCTCACCGTCAGAGATCTACGAGCAGTACTTC
>TRBV7-3|NA|NA|TRBJ1-3
CASSRARISGNTIYF
TGTGCCAGCAGCCGGGCGCGGATCTCTGGAAACACCATATATTTT